Each of the 27 T cell receptor beta chains below was sequenced from the same sample in a study of blood T cell repertoires in COVID-19. Only in-frame clones appear in the TCRdb table, and some are missing; sequencing was by immunoSEQ multiplex PCR. In the table there are roughly 330,000 clones, over 75% of which are singletons. Sequenced sample: PBMCs or T cells enriched from blood (not recorded which). These receptors were taken from a man younger than 45 who had recovered from COVID-19.

J is TRBJ1-2 and V is TRBV6-5; 9 nucleotides align to TRBD1. The CDR3 loop spans 14 amino acids. After removal of 5 bases from V and 5 bases from J, the junction contained 6 bases not matched to a gene. Germline-derived CDR1 and CDR2 are MNHEY and SVGAGI. CDR3 sequence (DNA): TGTGCCAGCAGTCCGGGACAGGGATGGTATGGCTACACCTTC. Its translation: CASSPGQGWYGYTF.

This chain joins TRBV11-2 and TRBJ1-1, with D unclear. CDR3 length: 13 residues. Trimming took off 2 bases at V and 1 base at J, with 5 bases between the two ends. Germline V gene lookup returns CDR1 SGHAT and CDR2 FQNNGV. For the CDR3, the DNA is TGTGCCAGCAGCTTATATCGGAACACTGAAGCTTTCTTT. Encoded protein: CASSLYRNTEAFF.

The V and J genes are TRBV18 and TRBJ2-7; D gene unclear. This CDR3 spans 14 amino acids. Trimming took off 0 bases at V and 3 bases at J, with 9 bases between the two ends. Per germline, CDR1 KGHSH and CDR2 LQKENI. CDR3 bases: TGTGCCAGCTCACCACCGAGTATATTCTACGAGCAGTACTTC. It translates to CASSPPSIFYEQYF.

This rearrangement joins TRBV5-1 to TRBJ2-7, with TRBD2 as a possible D gene (6 bases). Germline V lookup: CDR1 SGHRS, CDR2 YFSETQ. V was shortened by 0 bases and J by 7 bases, with 32 bases between the two germline ends. The CDR3 contains 20 residues. CDR3 region: CASSLAQGSAAGSPLWEQYF. In DNA form, the CDR3 reads TGCGCCAGCAGCTTGGCCCAGGGTAGTGCGGCGGGGTCCCCCCTCTGGGAGCAGTACTTC. The complete variable domain, with remaining parts taken from reference TRBV5-1 and TRBJ2-7, reads KAGVTQTPRYLIKTRGQQVTLSCSPISGHRSVSWYQQTPGQGLQFLFEYFSETQRNKGNFPGRFSGRQFSNSRSEMNVSTLELGDSALYLCASSLAQGSAAGSPLWEQYFGPGTRLTVT.

The chain has TRBV28 and TRBJ2-7; D gene unclear. Germline CDR1 is MDHEN and CDR2 is SYDVKM. Trimming removed 7 bases at V and 3 bases at J, with 7 bases between. This CDR3 spans 11 amino acids. The CDR3 sequence is CASINSYEQYF. The CDR3 DNA reads TGTGCCAGCATAAATAGCTACGAGCAGTACTTC.

The chain combines TRBV21-1 with TRBJ1-2; the D segment call TRBD1 is taken from the table without a DNA check. TRBV21-1 is tagged as a pseudogene. The CDR3 length is 17 residues. Here the CDR3 DNA reads TGTGCCAGCAGCAAGCCGGGACAGGAATTGTGTAACTATGGCTACACCTTC. The encoded protein is CASSKPGQELCNYGYTF.

This chain uses TRBV20-1 with TRBJ2-5; D gene uncertain. Trimming left V 1 base short and J 5 bases short, with 5 bases between. The CDR3 loop spans 11 amino acids. Germline lookup yields CDR1 DFQATT and CDR2 SNEGSKA (reference sequence). CDR3 amino acids: CSARVRETQYF. CDR3 bases: TGCAGTGCTAGAGTCCGGGAGACCCAGTACTTC.

The rearrangement joins TRBV27 to TRBJ2-7; 7 nucleotides align to TRBD1. The CDR3 loop spans 15 amino acids. Germline V CDR1 and CDR2: MNHEY, SMNVEV (reference sequence). Germline trimming cut 2 bases from V and 2 bases from J; bases unmatched to any gene: 6. Written as DNA, the CDR3 is TGTGCCAGCAGTTTAGCCCAGGGGGTTGCCTACGAGCAGTACTTC. This sequence encodes CASSLAQGVAYEQYF.

Remarks on this clone: At one of its ends the junction is not consistent with the germline gene, which may arise from a read error. This chain uses TRBV4-1 with TRBJ2-3, with 8 bases identical to TRBD2. The CDR3 is 14 amino acids. CDR1 MGHRA and CDR2 YSYEKL come from the germline V gene. The chain's CDR3 is CATSSSGGTDTQYF. CDR3 coding DNA: TGCGCCACCAGCAGTAGCGGGGGCACAGATACGCAGTATTTT.

The chain uses TRBV12-3 or TRBV12-4 and TRBJ1-1; maybe TRBD1 (6 bases). This CDR3 is 13 amino acids long. Trimming stripped 11 bases from V and 1 base from J, with 14 bases between. CDR3 bases: TGTGCCGCAAAAAAAGGGGGGAACACTGAAGCTTTCTTT. It codes for CAAKKGGNTEAFF.

The chain recombines TRBV5-1 with TRBJ1-1; a weak D match, TRBD1 (6 bases). Germline assignment: CDR1 SGHRS and CDR2 YFSETQ. Trimming left V 5 bases short and J 1 base short, with 18 bases between. The CDR3 spans 16 residues. For the CDR3, the DNA is TGCGCCAGCAGTCCCCGATACGGGACAAAGAACACTGAAGCTTTCTTT. Translating it yields CASSPRYGTKNTEAFF.

This clone is a singleton in its sample. The chain recombines TRBV5-1 with TRBJ1-4, with 8 bases identical to TRBD1. CDR3 length: 14 amino acids. V shed 6 bases and J 8 bases; nucleotides not matched to a gene: 9. Germline values: CDR1 SGHRS, CDR2 YFSETQ. The CDR3 is CASTPLDRGEKLFF. As DNA, the CDR3 is TGCGCCAGCACCCCACTCGACAGGGGCGAAAAACTGTTTTTT.

The V gene is TRBV20-1, the J gene TRBJ1-4; D may be TRBD1 (5 bases). Looked up from germline, CDR1 is DFQATT and CDR2 is SNEGSKA (reference sequence). This CDR3 has 13 amino acids. V was trimmed by 3 bases and J by 3 bases, leaving 8 bases between them. In DNA, the CDR3 is TGCAGTGCTAGTCGGGGGGCTAATGAAAAACTGTTTTTT. This codes for CSASRGANEKLFF.

The rearrangement links TRBV7-9 to TRBJ1-1; a weak D match, TRBD1 (6 bases). This CDR3 has 14 residues. From germline, CDR1 is SEHNR and CDR2 FQNEAQ (reference sequence). Between the trimmed V and J ends, which lost 5 bases and 6 bases, there was a span of 16 bases. Here the CDR3 reads CASSPPPRGSEAFF. The CDR3 DNA reads TGTGCCAGCAGCCCCCCTCCGAGGGGGTCTGAAGCTTTCTTT. Looking up the rest from reference TRBV7-9 and TRBJ1-1 gives the full variable domain: DTGVSQNPRHKITKRGQNVTFRCDPISEHNRLYWYRQTLGQGPEFLTYFQNEAQLEKSRLLSDRFSAERPKGSFSTLEIQRTEQGDSAMYLCASSPPPRGSEAFFGQGTRLTVV.

The J gene is TRBJ2-7, the V gene TRBV28; no clear D gene. Per the germline V gene, CDR1 is MDHEN and CDR2 is SYDVKM. V was pared by 8 bases and J by 0 bases, with 8 bases between. The CDR3 runs to 12 residues. CDR3 nucleotide sequence: TGTGCCAGCCGCCAGGCCTCCTACGAGCAGTACTTC. It encodes CASRQASYEQYF. Drawing the rest from reference TRBV28 and TRBJ2-7, the complete variable domain is DVKVTQSSRYLVKRTGEKVFLECVQDMDHENMFWYRQDPGLGLRLIYFSYDVKMKEKGDIPEGYSVSREKKERFSLILESASTNQTSMYLCASRQASYEQYFGPGTRLTVT.

This clone appeared once. The J gene is TRBJ1-6, the V gene TRBV2; D ambiguous. V was cut by 6 bases and J by 0 bases, with 15 bases left in between. The germline gives CDR1 SNHLY, CDR2 FYNNEI. CDR3 length: 17 residues. CDR3 DNA sequence: TGTGCCAGCAGCGGAGCTGGGTGGAGCTCCTATAATTCACCCCTCCACTTT. It specifies CASSGAGWSSYNSPLHF.

The J gene is TRBJ2-3, the V gene TRBV18; D is unresolved. The CDR3 length is 15 residues. V lost 0 bases and J 1 base, leaving 8 bases between the germline ends. Germline lookup yields CDR1 KGHSH and CDR2 LQKENI. The CDR3 nucleotides are TGTGCCAGCTCACCACCCATCCCGGGCACAGATACGCAGTATTTT. As protein: CASSPPIPGTDTQYF. Combining the CDR3 with reference TRBV18 and TRBJ2-3 gives the whole variable domain NAGVMQNPRHLVRRRGQEARLRCSPMKGHSHVYWYRQLPEEGLKFMVYLQKENIIDESGMPKERFSAEFPKEGPSILRIQQVVRGDSAAYFCASSPPIPGTDTQYFGPGTRLTVL.

J is TRBJ1-4 and V is TRBV5-1; D may be TRBD1 (6 bases). Germline V CDR1 and CDR2: SGHRS, YFSETQ. The CDR3 extends over 17 amino acids. Between the trimmed V and J ends, which lost 2 bases and 7 bases, there was a span of 21 bases. CDR3 loop: CASSLHRDEGPGEKLFF. Here the CDR3 DNA reads TGCGCCAGCAGCTTACACAGGGACGAGGGACCTGGTGAAAAACTGTTTTTT.

The V and J genes are TRBV5-1 and TRBJ1-6; D uncertain. This CDR3 spans 13 amino acids. From germline, CDR1 is SGHRS and CDR2 YFSETQ. Trimming cost V 1 base and J 8 bases, with 7 bases left between them. CDR3 bases: TGCGCCAGCAGCTTGTCCGGGGATTCACCCCTCCACTTT. Amino acids: CASSLSGDSPLHF.

This clone was counted between two and nine times. V and J are TRBV2 and TRBJ1-5, with D perhaps matching TRBD1 (5 bases). The CDR3 extends over 13 amino acids. V dropped 6 bases and J dropped 3 bases, with 9 bases sitting between them. In germline, CDR1 is SNHLY, CDR2 FYNNEI. The CDR3 spells CASREGYNQPQHF. CDR3 nucleotides: TGTGCCAGCAGGGAGGGGTACAATCAGCCCCAGCATTTT. Filled out from reference TRBV2 and TRBJ1-5, the complete variable domain reads EPEVTQTPSHQVTQMGQEVILRCVPISNHLYFYWYRQILGQKVEFLVSFYNNEISEKSEIFDDQFSVERPDGSNFTLKIRSTKLEDSAMYFCASREGYNQPQHFGDGTRLSIL.

The V gene is TRBV28, the J gene TRBJ1-2; no reliable D call. CDR1 and CDR2 from the germline V gene are MDHEN and SYDVKM. V gave up 3 bases and J gave up 4 bases, with 9 bases separating them. CDR3 size: 13 residues. CDR3 sequence (DNA): TGTGCCAGCAGTTTGAGCGAAGGCTATGGCTACACCTTC. This gives the protein CASSLSEGYGYTF.

CDR3 coding DNA: TGTGCCAGCAGCTTAGGGACAGGATTTAATGAAAAACTGTTTTTT. Translation gives CASSLGTGFNEKLFF. V gene TRBV11-2 combines with J gene TRBJ1-4, with TRBD1 identical over 7 bases. The CDR3 runs 15 residues. The trim removed 1 base at V and 4 bases at J, leaving 3 bases unmatched. Germline lookup yields CDR1 SGHAT and CDR2 FQNNGV.

The V gene is TRBV10-3, the J gene TRBJ1-1, with no clear D. Deletions cut 7 bases from V and 2 bases from J, with 11 bases between. Germline lookup yields CDR1 ENHRY and CDR2 SYGVKD. The CDR3 contains 13 residues. As DNA, the CDR3 is TGTGCCATCACCCCGGGGTTCAACACTGAAGCTTTCTTT. Amino acid sequence: CAITPGFNTEAFF.

The chain uses TRBV5-4 and TRBJ2-2; the D is unclear. The V end was cut by 3 bases, the J end by 4 bases, with 4 bases between. This CDR3 has 12 amino acids. CDR1 and CDR2 from the germline V gene are SGHNT and YYREEE (reference sequence). This chain's CDR3 is CASSSSTGELFF. The CDR3 DNA is TGTGCCAGCAGCTCTAGCACCGGGGAGCTGTTTTTT.

The chain combines TRBV7-2 with TRBJ2-2, with D perhaps matching TRBD1 (5 bases). The germline V and J ends were trimmed by 3 bases and 6 bases, with 17 bases remaining between them. CDR1 SGHTA and CDR2 FQGNSA come from the germline V gene. The CDR3 sequence is 16 residues long. The CDR3 DNA follows: TGTGCCAGCAGCTTCTCGATAGACTGGGGCGCCGGGGAGCTGTTTTTT. The encoded protein is CASSFSIDWGAGELFF.

The CDR3 loop reads CASSLGQGKSSPLHF. In DNA, the CDR3 is TGTGCCAGCAGTTTAGGACAGGGAAAATCTTCACCCCTCCACTTT. The gene calls are TRBV27 and TRBJ1-6; 8 bases agree with TRBD1. From germline, CDR1 is MNHEY and CDR2 SMNVEV (reference sequence). This CDR3 is 15 amino acids long. After removal of 2 bases from V and 9 bases from J, the junction contained 6 bases not matched to a gene.

The V and J genes are TRBV6-5 and TRBJ2-4, with 7 bases lining up with TRBD2. The CDR3 consists of 14 residues. Germline assignment: CDR1 MNHEY and CDR2 SVGAGI. The ends lost 5 bases at V and 6 bases at J; junction bases unmatched: 7. The CDR3 nucleotides read TGTGCCAGCAGTCCCTCCAGCGGGGTAAACATTCAGTACTTC. Its translation: CASSPSSGVNIQYF.